The source of this T cell receptor (beta chain) is a study of CD8 T cell repertoires and HIV-1 epitope variants. Study as a whole: Cultures ran around ten days, with IL-2, IL-7 and IL-15 added on days 3 and 7.

Sequencing of TCR beta CDR3 used immunoSEQ survey depth. The method was immunoSEQ multiplex PCR; TCRdb's version includes in-frame clones alone and lacks a portion of them. The table lists about 4,900 clones, over 65% of them singletons. CDR1 and CDR2 from the germline V gene are SGHDN and FVKESK. With 0 bases clipped from V and 5 bases from J, the junction kept 7 bases outside the gene matches. The CDR3 is made up of 16 amino acids. On this clone: Its antigen is currently unknown.

The sequencing input was cultured CD8+ T cells derived from PBMCs. The receptor's source is a male donor with HIV. The rearrangement uses TRBV14 and TRBJ1-2; the match to TRBD1 covers 9 bases. The CDR3 DNA is TGTGCCAGCAGCCAAGATTCGGGACAGGGTGTGTATGGCTACACCTTC. Translating gives CASSQDSGQGVYGYTF.